This T cell receptor beta chain is from a study of PD-1 blockade in classical Hodgkin lymphoma (dated by TCRdb to about 2020). Some background on the complete study: Nivolumab dosing was 3 mg/kg intravenously every 2 weeks, continuing until either disease progression or unacceptable toxicity. The study used CyTOF and TCR beta sequencing to define a peripheral blood immune signature of response to PD-1 blockade in classical Hodgkin lymphoma.

The Qiagen DNeasy kit was used to extract genomic DNA from unsorted PBMCs and from the negatively selected CD4+ and CD8+ fractions. TCR beta CDR3 regions were amplified by immunoSEQ multiplex PCR using primers annealing to V and J segments. A synthetic immune receptor repertoire was used to minimize amplification bias, and any remaining bias was removed computationally after sequencing. Under the source paper's analysis protocol: Custom Python scripts were used to quantify repertoire diversity as the Shannon entropy index. The unsorted, CD4+ and CD8+ repertoires were each analyzed separately, with the exception of combined analyses, where CD4+ and CD8+ sequences were merged in silico. A clone counted as expanded when the clone's frequency after treatment rose at least 2-fold relative to C1D1, and clones undetected at baseline were given a pseudocount of 0.5. Clones with 0 or 1 copy at C1D1 were defined as singleton clones, while clones with 2 or more copies were defined as non-singleton clones. Clones expanded in unsorted samples were assigned a CD4+, CD8+ or unknown annotation through matching of protein sequences in sorted samples from the same patient. Diversity changes from C1D1 to C4D1 were tested in paired samples using Wilcoxon tests. Held by TCRdb, this immuneACCESS table contains in-frame sequences only and omits some clones. Under half of the omission traces to an unresolved V gene where checked; the cause of the rest is unknown. The V and J calls and the clone size are those of that table, but D and trimming were determined from the DNA. This sample gives approximately 8,000 clones in total; approximately 80% of them show up just once. Nearly 45% of the sample is in the top ten clones.

This clone is a singleton in its sample. There is no known antigen for this receptor. No per-base quality is available; no much larger clone lies one base away. Trimming removed 6 bases from V and 7 bases from J, leaving 15 bases between the germline ends. The CDR3 measures 13 amino acids from cysteine to phenylalanine. The retained sequence is limited to the CDR3, 39 bases, with the frame set at the first base. According to the germline V gene, CDR1 reads SNHLY and CDR2 reads FYNNEI. This specimen's time point label, per the study, means: cycle 4 day 1 (C4D1), after 6 weeks of nivolumab. Relapse after autologous stem cell transplantation had occurred in all trial patients, and cohorts A, B and C were distinguished by prior brentuximab vedotin exposure. The trial cohort included 55 to 65 patients with relapsed/refractory classical Hodgkin lymphoma, and each patient had a best overall response of complete response, partial response or progressive disease. Single-agent nivolumab was administered to trial patients in the multi-cohort phase II CheckMate 205 trial. Best overall response was determined by an independent review committee according to the 2007 International Working Group response criteria. Trial PBMCs were collected immediately before nivolumab initiation (C1D1) and during therapy at cycle 2 day 1 and cycle 4 day 1. Peripheral blood was collected in 8 mL Vacutainer Cell Preparation Tubes, from which PBMCs were isolated by centrifugation and then cryopreserved.

Overall results and qualifications from the work: The study was restricted to a single clinical trial cohort, and the causes of repertoire differences, possibly disease activity or prior therapy, were left undefined. A significant rise by C4D1 was seen in CD4+ but not CD8+ TCR diversity (p=0.0027 vs p=0.16), with the rise being most apparent in complete responders (p=0.02). Patients starting nivolumab less than 1 year after ASCT had lower diversity and were excluded from later analyses to avoid confounding by immune reconstitution. Baseline TCR diversity was reported to be lower in newly diagnosed patients than in healthy donors and to be lower still in relapsed/refractory patients. Trial patients achieving complete response had baseline diversity similar to newly diagnosed patients, whereas partial responders and progressors had significantly lower diversity.

The sequence derives from a human donor with classical Hodgkin lymphoma. The sequenced sample was peripheral blood mononuclear cells (PBMCs), obtained before the fourth cycle of nivolumab. The rearrangement joined TRBV2 to TRBJ1-1; a weak D assignment points to TRBD1 (5 bases agree). The DNA is TGTGCCAGCAGACCCGGGGCAGCAAATGAAGCTTTCTTT. This yields the protein CASRPGAANEAFF.